This is a list of T cell receptor beta chains from one sample in a study of T cell changes during pregnancy in multiple sclerosis. The repertoire was sequenced with immunoSEQ multiplex PCR; TCRdb's copy has only in-frame clones and lacks some. Among under 65,000 clones listed, around nine tenths were seen once. Sequences were derived from peripheral blood, sampled in the first trimester of pregnancy. The receptor set was obtained from a female donor in good health, enrolled as a control in a pregnancy study. Both conserved end residues are part of each CDR3. Fields, in order: clone size, J gene, D gene, V gene, CDR3 DNA, CDR3 protein. A D gene is named only where the DNA matches it firmly. The size field is filled for only some rows; it gives once, few, many or a size class.

-	TRBJ2-1	TRBD2	TRBV4-1	TGCGCCAGCAGACCGACTAGCGTCAATGAGCAGTTCTTC	CASRPTSVNEQFF
-	TRBJ1-2	-	TRBV11-2	TGTGCCAGCAGCTTAGATCGCCTTGGAGGCAGTGGCTACACCTTC	CASSLDRLGGSGYTF
-	TRBJ1-1	-	TRBV4-2	TGTGCCAGCAGCCAAGAAGGCAGGCCCCAAATGAACACTGAAGCTTTCTTT	CASSQEGRPQMNTEAFF
-	TRBJ1-1	TRBD1	TRBV30	TGTGCCTGCGGACAGGGGGGATTACCGAACACTGAAGCTTTCTTT	CACGQGGLPNTEAFF
-	TRBJ2-1	TRBD2	TRBV10-2	TGCGCCAGCATTGGTGCGGGGGGTTACAATGAGCAGTTCTTC	CASIGAGGYNEQFF
-	TRBJ2-7	-	TRBV29-1	TGCAGCGTTGTTTGGGACTCCTCCTACGAGCAGTACTTC	CSVVWDSSYEQYF
-	TRBJ2-2	-	TRBV6-5	TGTGCCACCGGGGGGGTCACAGGGGGCCTCGGGGAGCTGTTTTTT	CATGGVTGGLGELFF
-	TRBJ2-3	TRBD1	TRBV27	TGTGCCAGCAGGCGGGACAGGGGGATTTCTAGCACAGATACGCAGTATTTT	CASRRDRGISSTDTQYF
-	TRBJ1-1	-	TRBV10-3	TGTGCCATCAGTATTGCGAGGGACACTGAAGCTTTCTTT	CAISIARDTEAFF
-	TRBJ1-1	-	TRBV6-5	TGTGCCAGTCGGAGGGGTATAAGCCATATTACTGAAGCTTTCTTT	CASRRGISHITEAFF
many	TRBJ2-7	-	TRBV19	TGTGCCAGTAGTATGGCCCTAGCCAGCGAGCAGTACTTC	CASSMALASEQYF
-	TRBJ2-3	TRBD1	TRBV19	TGTGCCAGTATCCAGGGAGACAGGGGGACAGATACGCAGTATTTT	CASIQGDRGTDTQYF
-	TRBJ1-5	TRBD1	TRBV10-3	TGTGCCACTACAGGGGGTCAGGGACAGCCCCAGCATTTT	CATTGGQGQPQHF
-	TRBJ2-5	-	TRBV29-1	TGCAGCGTTGAGTACCTGGAGATGCAAGAGACCCAGTACTTC	CSVEYLEMQETQYF
-	TRBJ1-4	-	TRBV4-3	TGCGCCAGCAGCCCTACGGGCCAGGGGTGGGCAACTAATGAAAAACTGTTTTTT	CASSPTGQGWATNEKLFF
-	TRBJ2-7	TRBD1	TRBV28	TGTGCCAGCAGTTCCCCGGACAGGGTTCTGGAAGAGTACTTC	CASSSPDRVLEEYF
few	TRBJ2-7	TRBD2	TRBV5-5	TGTGCCAGCAGCTGGAGACTAGCTGGTGAGCAGTACTTC	CASSWRLAGEQYF
-	TRBJ2-2	-	TRBV5-4	TGTGCCAGCAGCTTGGGTGGACAGTTTACCGGGGAGCTGTTTTTT	CASSLGGQFTGELFF
-	TRBJ2-1	TRBD2	TRBV6-6	TGTGCCAGCAGAGAAGGGACTAGCTCATCCAATGAGCAGTTCTTC	CASREGTSSSNEQFF
-	TRBJ1-2	-	TRBV5-6	TGTGCCAGCAGCTCAGGAGGGGTCCTTTCGGGCTACACCTTC	CASSSGGVLSGYTF
-	TRBJ1-2	-	TRBV18	TGTGCCAGCTCACCACCGAGGTACCGGGATTATGGCTACACCTTC	CASSPPRYRDYGYTF
once	TRBJ1-2	-	TRBV4-1	TGCGCCAGCAGCCATAACAGGGAGGGGATCTCAGTCTATGGCTACACCTTC	CASSHNREGISVYGYTF
few	TRBJ2-1	TRBD1	TRBV2	TGTGCCAGCAGCAGACAGGGTGGGAATGAGCAGTTCTTC	CASSRQGGNEQFF
-	TRBJ2-3	TRBD2	TRBV10-3	TGTGCCATCAGGGACATACCTACGGGGGGAACAGATACGCAGTATTTT	CAIRDIPTGGTDTQYF
-	TRBJ2-2	-	TRBV5-5	TGTGCCAGCAGCTTGGAGCGGGCGAACACCGGGGAGCTGTTTTTT	CASSLERANTGELFF
-	TRBJ2-6	-	TRBV7-9	TGTGCCAGCAGCAGCCTAGGAACCGGGGCCAACGTCCTGACTTTC	CASSSLGTGANVLTF
few	TRBJ1-3	-	TRBV7-9	TGTGCCAGCAGCCCTAGAGATACAGGGCTTTCTGGAAACACCATATATTTT	CASSPRDTGLSGNTIYF
-	TRBJ1-2	TRBD1	TRBV11-3	TGTGCCAGCAGTGGGGGACAGGGGGCGCGAAAATATGGCTACACCTTC	CASSGGQGARKYGYTF
-	TRBJ1-3	-	TRBV19	TGTGCCAGTACCCCCGGGTCCTCTGGAAACACCATATATTTT	CASTPGSSGNTIYF
-	TRBJ2-1	TRBD2	TRBV5-4	TGTGCCAGCAGCTTGAAAGCGGGAGTATGGGATGAGCAGTTCTTC	CASSLKAGVWDEQFF
-	TRBJ1-2	-	TRBV25-1	TGTGCCAGCAGTGAAGGGGAGGGCTACACCTTC	CASSEGEGYTF
-	TRBJ1-4	-	TRBV30	TGTGCCTGGAGGAGGGCCGGTGAAAAACTGTTTTTT	CAWRRAGEKLFF